These 6 T cell receptor beta chains were sequenced from one sample in a study of cytomegalovirus exposure and HLA in healthy donors. Both 60 Vbeta primers and 13 Jbeta primers went into the PCR. TCRdb keeps only in-frame clones here, not all; method: immunoSEQ multiplex PCR. This sample carries about 130,000 clones, 75% to 90% of them seen once, and the ten largest clones take 4%. Sequencing used PBMCs. All receptors come from a woman aged 35 to 49 in good health and CMV-seronegative.

This chain uses TRBV7-9 with TRBJ2-7; TRBD2 aligns across 9 bases. Trimming at V came to 3 bases and at J to 5 bases, leaving 8 bases not matched to a gene. This CDR3 contains 15 residues. Germline CDR1 reads SEHNR; CDR2 reads FQNEAQ (reference sequence). CDR3 amino acids: CASSFGLAGLNEQYF. CDR3 in DNA: TGTGCCAGCAGCTTTGGCCTAGCGGGACTCAACGAGCAGTACTTC.

This chain links TRBV6-6 with TRBJ1-1; no definite D call. Looked up from germline, CDR1 is MNHNY and CDR2 is SVGAGI (reference sequence). V was trimmed by 2 bases and J by 0 bases, leaving 7 bases between them. CDR3 length: 14 residues. CDR3 residues: CASSYRGVNTEAFF. CDR3 coding DNA: TGTGCCAGCAGTTACCGCGGGGTGAACACTGAAGCTTTCTTT.

This chain links TRBV4-1 with TRBJ2-5; 8 bases match TRBD2. The J call is uncertain, as TRBJ2-7 better fits the DNA end. In germline, CDR1 is MGHRA, CDR2 YSYEKL. This CDR3 has 15 amino acids. The CDR3 coding sequence is TGCGCCAGCAGCCAATCACGGGGGGGAAGGGACGAGCAGTACTTC. Translation: CASSQSRGGRDEQYF.

This clone was seen only once. The genes are TRBV4-2 and TRBJ1-1; D is undetermined. Trimming stripped 0 bases from V and 5 bases from J, with 7 bases between. CDR1 is LGHNA, CDR2 YNFKEQ, per germline. This CDR3 comprises 13 residues. The chain's CDR3 is CASSQDPGTEAFF. The CDR3 DNA follows: TGTGCCAGCAGCCAAGACCCCGGTACTGAAGCTTTCTTT.

The chain is built from TRBV28 and TRBJ2-3; 8 nucleotides line up with TRBD1. Germline V CDR1 and CDR2: MDHEN, SYDVKM. The J segment lost 1 base and the V segment lost 6 bases, leaving 12 bases of the junction unmatched. The CDR3 has 17 amino acids. CDR3 residues: CASRVIAGTGRTDTQYF. The CDR3 DNA follows: TGTGCCAGCAGAGTTATAGCCGGGACAGGCCGCACAGATACGCAGTATTTT.

V is TRBV7-9 and J is TRBJ2-6; 8 bases align to TRBD1. The CDR3 consists of 17 residues. The V and J ends lost 0 bases and 4 bases, in that order; junction bases with no gene match: 5. The germline gives CDR1 SEHNR, CDR2 FQNEAQ (reference sequence). CDR3 sequence (DNA): TGTGCCAGCAGCTTAGCCCGGACAGGGACCGGGGCCAACGTCCTGACTTTC. Amino acids: CASSLARTGTGANVLTF.